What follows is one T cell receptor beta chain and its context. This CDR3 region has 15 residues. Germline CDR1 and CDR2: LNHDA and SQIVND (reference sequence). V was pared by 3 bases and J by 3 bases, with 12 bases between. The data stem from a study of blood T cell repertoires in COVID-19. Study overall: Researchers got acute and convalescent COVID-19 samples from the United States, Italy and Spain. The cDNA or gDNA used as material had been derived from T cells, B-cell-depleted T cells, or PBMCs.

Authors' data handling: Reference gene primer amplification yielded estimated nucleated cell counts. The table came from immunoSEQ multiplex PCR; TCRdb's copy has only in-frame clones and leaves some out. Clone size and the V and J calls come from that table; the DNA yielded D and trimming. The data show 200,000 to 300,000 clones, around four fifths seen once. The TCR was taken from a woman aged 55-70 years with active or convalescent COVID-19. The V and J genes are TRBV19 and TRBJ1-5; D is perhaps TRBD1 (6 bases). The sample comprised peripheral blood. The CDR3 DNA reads TGTGCCAGTAGTATGAGGGGGACCCTCAATCAGCCCCAGCATTTT. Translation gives CASSMRGTLNQPQHF.